This entry describes one T cell receptor beta chain. The data were obtained in a study of control samples from healthy donors and cancer patients. Data came from immunoSEQ multiplex PCR; TCRdb stores just in-frame clones and leaves some out. The sample records some 150,000 clones, 85% to 95% being singletons. The CDR3 covers 16 residues. With 5 bases clipped from V and 4 bases from J, the junction kept 9 bases outside the gene matches. The germline V gene has CDR1 SGHTA and CDR2 FQGNSA. Sequencing was carried out using PBMCs. The chain links TRBV7-2 to TRBJ2-2; 8 positions match TRBD2. The clonotype comes from a man aged 55-75 years with colorectal cancer. CDR3 in DNA: TGTGCCAGCAGCCCCGCGGGGGGCCCACCCACCGGGGAGCTGTTTTTT. This encodes CASSPAGGPPTGELFF.